This T cell receptor (beta chain) was sequenced in a study of spatial heterogeneity in lung cancer. Looking at the study overall: Alpha-chain sequences were consistently detected in smaller numbers than beta-chain sequences. Raw reads showed each unique TCR and UMI combination turning up more than ten times on average.

This clonotype was recorded at least ten times. One entry per CDR3 protein, called by TCRdb with MiXCR from the 5' RACE reads. The repertoire holds 60,000 to 90,000 distinct CDR3 sequences, 13% seen once, with roughly 6.9% in the top ten. The time point here: sample taken at primary tumor resection. Sequencing covered unsorted whole RNA taken from tumor, nontumor lung or frozen PBMC. The germline CDR1 and CDR2 sequences are KGHSH and LQKENI. Trimming removed 3 bases from V and 5 bases from J, with 7 bases in between. CDR3 size: 12 residues. The J gene is TRBJ2-5, the V gene TRBV18; D remains unclear. The receptor was isolated from a male donor with early-stage non-small cell lung cancer. The sequencing here drew on PBMCs, taken at surgery. This CDR3 reads CASSPTTETQYF. The CDR3, as DNA: TGTGCCAGCTCACCTACGACGGAGACCCAGTACTTC.